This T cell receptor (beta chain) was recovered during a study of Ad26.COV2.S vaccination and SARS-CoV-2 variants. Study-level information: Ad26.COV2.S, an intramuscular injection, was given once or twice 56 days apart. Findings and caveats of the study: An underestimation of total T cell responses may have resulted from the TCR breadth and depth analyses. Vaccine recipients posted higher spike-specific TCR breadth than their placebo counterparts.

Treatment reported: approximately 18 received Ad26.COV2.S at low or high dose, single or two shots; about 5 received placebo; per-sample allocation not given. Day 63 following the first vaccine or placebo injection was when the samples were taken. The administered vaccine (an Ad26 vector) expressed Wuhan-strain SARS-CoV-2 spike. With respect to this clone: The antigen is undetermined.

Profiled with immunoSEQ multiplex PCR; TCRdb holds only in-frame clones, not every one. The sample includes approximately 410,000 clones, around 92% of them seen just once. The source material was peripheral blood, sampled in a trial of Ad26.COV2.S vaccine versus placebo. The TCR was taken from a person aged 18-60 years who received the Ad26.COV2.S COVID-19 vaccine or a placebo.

Here the CDR3 DNA reads TGTGCCAGCAGCTTCTCGTCCTATGGCTACACCTTC. Translating it yields CASSFSSYGYTF. V usage is TRBV7-9 and J usage is TRBJ1-2; no definite D call. Germline CDR1 SEHNR, CDR2 FQNEAQ (reference sequence). V lost 3 bases and J lost 4, with 6 bases in between. The CDR3 spans 12 residues. Drawing the rest from reference TRBV7-9 and TRBJ1-2, the complete variable domain is DTGVSQNPRHKITKRGQNVTFRCDPISEHNRLYWYRQTLGQGPEFLTYFQNEAQLEKSRLLSDRFSAERPKGSFSTLEIQRTEQGDSAMYLCASSFSSYGYTFGSGTRLTVV.